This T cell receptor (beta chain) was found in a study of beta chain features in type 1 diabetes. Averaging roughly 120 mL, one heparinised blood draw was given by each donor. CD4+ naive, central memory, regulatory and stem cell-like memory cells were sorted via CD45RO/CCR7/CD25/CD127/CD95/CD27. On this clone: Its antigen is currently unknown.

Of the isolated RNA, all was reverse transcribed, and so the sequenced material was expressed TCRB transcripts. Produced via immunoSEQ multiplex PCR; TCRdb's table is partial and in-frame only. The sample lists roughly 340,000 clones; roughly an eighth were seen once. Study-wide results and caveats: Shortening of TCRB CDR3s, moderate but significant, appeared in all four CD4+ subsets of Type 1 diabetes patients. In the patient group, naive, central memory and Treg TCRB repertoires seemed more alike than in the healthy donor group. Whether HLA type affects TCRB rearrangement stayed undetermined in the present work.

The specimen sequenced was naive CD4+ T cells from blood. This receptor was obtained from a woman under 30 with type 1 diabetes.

CDR3 DNA sequence: TGTGCCATCAGTAATGACAGGAAAACCCGGGCCTTGGAGACCCAGTACTTC. Encoded protein: CAISNDRKTRALETQYF. The chain carries TRBV10-3 and TRBJ2-5; possible D gene TRBD1, 6 bases. Trimming shortened V by 5 bases and J by 5 bases, and 24 bases separated the two germline ends. CDR3 length: 17 amino acids. In germline, CDR1 is ENHRY, CDR2 SYGVKD.